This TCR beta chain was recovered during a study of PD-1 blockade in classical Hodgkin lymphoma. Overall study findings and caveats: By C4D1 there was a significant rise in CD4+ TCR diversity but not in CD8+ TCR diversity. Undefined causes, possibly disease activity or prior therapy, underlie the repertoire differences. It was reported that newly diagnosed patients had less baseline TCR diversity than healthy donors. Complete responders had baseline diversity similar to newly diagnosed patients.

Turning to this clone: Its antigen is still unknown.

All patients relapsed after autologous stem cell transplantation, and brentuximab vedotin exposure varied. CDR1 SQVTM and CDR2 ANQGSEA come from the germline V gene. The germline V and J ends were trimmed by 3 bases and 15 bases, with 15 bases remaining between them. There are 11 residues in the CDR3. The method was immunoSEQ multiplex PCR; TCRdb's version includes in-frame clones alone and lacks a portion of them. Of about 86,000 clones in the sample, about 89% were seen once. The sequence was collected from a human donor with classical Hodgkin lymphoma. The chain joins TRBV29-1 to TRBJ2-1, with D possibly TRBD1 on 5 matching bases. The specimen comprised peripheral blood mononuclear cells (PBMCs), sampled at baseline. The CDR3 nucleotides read TGCAGCGTTGAGGACGACAGAGTTTGGTTCTTC. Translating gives CSVEDDRVWFF.